This TCR beta chain was obtained from a study of beta chain features in type 1 diabetes. Study at large: Cell yields, gender and age were comparable in patients and healthy donors. The study examined 107,917,701 sorted cells across all samples. General observations from the study: Across patients, naive, central memory and Treg TCRB repertoires exhibited apparently greater similarity than was observed across healthy donors.

Trimming stripped 0 bases from V and 4 bases from J, with 9 bases between. The CDR3 has 14 residues. Germline V gene data show CDR1 as SGHVS and CDR2 as FQNEAQ. This clone has only a few counts. The antigen is unknown. All of the isolated RNA was reverse transcribed, so expressed TCRB transcripts were sequenced. Samples of naive, central memory and regulatory T cells yielded a mean of around 3.4 million reads. Data came from immunoSEQ multiplex PCR; TCRdb stores just in-frame clones and leaves some out. The sample has more than 350,000 clones; 10% to 12% are singletons. The rearrangement joins TRBV7-8 to TRBJ1-2; D remains unclear. The origin of this receptor is a woman younger than 35 in good health. The sequenced material came from naive CD4+ T cells from blood. The CDR3 coding sequence is TGTGCCAGCAGCTTAGCAGGGATTGCCTATGGCTACACCTTC. This translates into CASSLAGIAYGYTF.